These 23 T cell receptor beta chains share one sample of origin, sequenced in a study of sequential checkpoint blockade in melanoma. Sequencing was performed with immunoSEQ multiplex PCR; in TCRdb, only in-frame clones are kept and a portion is missing. The sample lists roughly 17,000 clones, 65% to 80% occurring once. As to treatment: randomized to nivolumab then ipilimumab (arm A) or the reverse (arm B). The source was CD8+ T cells sorted from blood (inferred from file names), collected from a patient given nivolumab and ipilimumab in sequence. The receptors here all came from a human donor with melanoma.

The chain employs TRBV6-4 and TRBJ2-3, with D unclear. The V end was cut by 3 bases, the J end by 3 bases, with 13 bases between. The V gene's germline CDR1 is MRHNA and CDR2 SNTAGT. The CDR3 loop spans 15 amino acids. CDR3 bases: TGTGCCAGCAGTGAAGGCCCGGGTCGTACAGATACGCAGTATTTT. Its translation is CASSEGPGRTDTQYF.

The rearrangement uses TRBV6-5 and TRBJ1-5, with 7 positions matching TRBD1. The CDR3 runs 15 residues. Germline V gene sequence: CDR1 MNHEY, CDR2 SVGAGI. V was clipped by 6 bases and J by 2 bases; unmatched bases: 7. CDR3 DNA sequence: TGTGCCAGCAGCCCGACAGGGCTGGGCAATCAGCCCCAGCATTTT. It encodes CASSPTGLGNQPQHF.

The CDR3 nucleotides are TGCGCCAGCAGCCAAGATCCAGGGGCCAATCAGCCCCAGCATTTT. It encodes CASSQDPGANQPQHF. The rearrangement links TRBV4-3 to TRBJ1-5; a possible D gene is TRBD1 (6 bases). The CDR3 consists of 15 residues. V was shortened by 0 bases and J by 3 bases, with 9 bases between the two germline ends. CDR1 is LGHNA and CDR2 is YSLEER in the germline V gene.

The chain carries TRBV6-6 and TRBJ1-1; D uncertain. This CDR3 is 14 amino acids long. CDR1 MNHNY and CDR2 SVGAGI come from the germline V gene (reference sequence). Trimming cost V 5 bases and J 1 base, with 11 bases left between them. CDR3 nucleotide sequence: TGTGCCAGCAGTGAGACACCAAAGAACACTGAAGCTTTCTTT. It is translated as CASSETPKNTEAFF.

This clone was picked up a small number of times. The rearrangement uses TRBV6-4 and TRBJ2-3; 8 nucleotides align to TRBD2. Germline values: CDR1 MRHNA, CDR2 SNTAGT. V lost 2 bases to trimming and J lost 2 bases; unmatched junction nucleotides: 3. CDR3 size: 15 residues. CDR3 DNA sequence: TGTGCCAGCAGTGACGGAGCGGGGGACACAGATACGCAGTATTTT. It specifies CASSDGAGDTDTQYF.

The chain combines TRBV15 with TRBJ1-5, with D possibly TRBD1 on 6 matching bases. Germline V CDR1 and CDR2: LNHNV, YYDKDF (reference sequence). The CDR3 is made up of 17 amino acids. Trimming cost V 1 base and J 0 bases, with 13 bases left between them. CDR3 in amino acids: CATSRGGLGYSNQPQHF. CDR3 sequence (DNA): TGTGCCACCAGCAGAGGGGGGCTGGGATATAGCAATCAGCCCCAGCATTTT.

The chain has TRBV7-9 and TRBJ1-1; D call uncertain. CDR3 length: 13 residues. V gave up 2 bases and J gave up 2 bases, with 6 bases separating them. The germline CDR1 and CDR2 sequences are SEHNR and FQNEAQ (reference sequence). The CDR3 DNA reads as TGTGCCAGCAGCTTACCACAAAACACTGAAGCTTTCTTT. Translated: CASSLPQNTEAFF. Based on the CDR3 plus reference TRBV7-9 and TRBJ1-1, the full variable domain is DTGVSQNPRHKITKRGQNVTFRCDPISEHNRLYWYRQTLGQGPEFLTYFQNEAQLEKSRLLSDRFSAERPKGSFSTLEIQRTEQGDSAMYLCASSLPQNTEAFFGQGTRLTVV.

This clone was observed a single time. The rearrangement links TRBV7-8 to TRBJ2-1; D is undetermined. Per the germline V gene, CDR1 is SGHVS and CDR2 is FQNEAQ. The CDR3 is 12 amino acids. With 5 bases removed from V and 6 bases from J, the gap between germline ends came to 8 bases. Here the CDR3 DNA reads TGTGCCAGCAGCCGACTCAGCAATGAGCAGTTCTTC. It encodes CASSRLSNEQFF.

This chain joins TRBV27 and TRBJ1-2; D is possibly TRBD1 (6 bases). V lost 3 bases, J lost 6 bases, and 8 bases lay in between. Germline CDR1 is MNHEY and CDR2 is SMNVEV (reference sequence). This CDR3 has 12 residues. In DNA form, the CDR3 reads TGTGCCAGCAGTTTCGCAGGGGATGGCTACACCTTC. Translating gives CASSFAGDGYTF.

The gene calls are TRBV4-3 and TRBJ1-6; perhaps TRBD1 as D (6 bases). The CDR3 runs 15 residues. In germline, CDR1 is LGHNA, CDR2 YSLEER. V lost 0 bases to trimming and J lost 10 bases, with 13 bases between them. DNA for the CDR3: TGCGCCAGCAGCCAAGACAGGGGAACGGCCTCACCCCTCCACTTT. Amino acids: CASSQDRGTASPLHF.

The gene calls are TRBV7-7 and TRBJ2-5; D gene uncertain. Germline V gene lookup returns CDR1 SSHAT and CDR2 FNYEAQ (reference sequence). With 5 bases removed from V and 5 bases from J, the gap between germline ends came to 6 bases. The CDR3 contains 11 residues. The CDR3 is CASSPGETQYF. The CDR3 nucleotides read TGTGCCAGCAGCCCCGGGGAGACCCAGTACTTC. The complete variable domain, with remaining parts taken from reference TRBV7-7 and TRBJ2-5, reads GAGVSQSPRYKVTKRGQDVTLRCDPISSHATLYWYQQALGQGPEFLTYFNYEAQPDKSGLPSDRFSAERPEGSISTLTIQRTEQRDSAMYRCASSPGETQYFGPGTRLLVL.

The chain has TRBV2 and TRBJ2-2, with D unclear. The germline V gene encodes CDR1 SNHLY and CDR2 FYNNEI. This CDR3 region has 14 residues. Deletions cut 2 bases from V and 3 bases from J, with 7 bases between. CDR3 sequence: CASSEPRYTGELFF. The CDR3 DNA sequence: TGTGCCAGCAGTGAACCCAGGTACACCGGGGAGCTGTTTTTT.

The chain joins TRBV7-9 to TRBJ1-2, with a weak D call TRBD1 (5 bases). With 1 base removed from V and 8 bases from J, the gap between germline ends came to 14 bases. CDR1 SEHNR and CDR2 FQNEAQ come from the germline V gene (reference sequence). The CDR3 runs to 14 residues. CDR3 in amino acids: CASSLGGRMAGYTF. The CDR3 DNA follows: TGTGCCAGCAGCTTAGGGGGCCGGATGGCGGGCTACACCTTC. Using reference TRBV7-9 and TRBJ1-2 for the parts outside the CDR3, the full variable domain is DTGVSQNPRHKITKRGQNVTFRCDPISEHNRLYWYRQTLGQGPEFLTYFQNEAQLEKSRLLSDRFSAERPKGSFSTLEIQRTEQGDSAMYLCASSLGGRMAGYTFGSGTRLTVV.

Only one count was recorded for this clone. The chain links TRBV15 to TRBJ2-2, with D possibly matching TRBD1 (6 bases). Trimming took off 0 bases at V and 7 bases at J, with 15 bases between the two ends. This CDR3 is built from 16 residues. Germline CDR1 and CDR2: LNHNV and YYDKDF (reference sequence). CDR3 sequence (DNA): TGTGCCACCAGCAGAGACAGGGGTCGAGATAGCGGGGAGCTGTTTTTT. It specifies CATSRDRGRDSGELFF.

As DNA, the CDR3 is TGCGCCAGCAGCCCCGGACAGGGCCCAAACACTGAAGCTTTCTTT. The encoded protein is CASSPGQGPNTEAFF. The V call is TRBV4-3, the J call TRBJ1-1, with TRBD1 matching 8 bases. V lost 4 bases to trimming and J lost 2 bases; unmatched junction nucleotides: 6. The CDR3 has 15 amino acids. Germline lookup yields CDR1 LGHNA and CDR2 YSLEER.

The rearrangement links TRBV15 to TRBJ1-4, with 7 positions matching TRBD1. The length of the CDR3 is 17 residues. Trimming at V came to 3 bases and at J to 0 bases, leaving 7 bases not matched to a gene. The germline gives CDR1 LNHNV, CDR2 YYDKDF (reference sequence). The CDR3 loop is CATSRTGRSATNEKLFF. The CDR3 DNA sequence: TGTGCCACCAGCAGGACAGGGAGGTCCGCAACTAATGAAAAACTGTTTTTT.

The V gene is TRBV7-8, the J gene TRBJ2-2; no clear D. The CDR3 has 12 residues. Germline loops: CDR1 SGHVS, CDR2 FQNEAQ. Trimming pared 5 bases from V and 3 bases from J, leaving 4 bases between. The CDR3 reads CASSLDTGELFF. The CDR3 bases are TGTGCCAGCAGCCTCGACACCGGGGAGCTGTTTTTT.

The chain employs TRBV5-4 and TRBJ2-5; perhaps TRBD1 as D (5 bases). This CDR3 comprises 16 residues. CDR1 and CDR2 from the germline V gene are SGHNT and YYREEE (reference sequence). Between the trimmed V and J ends, which lost 1 base and 3 bases, there was a span of 16 bases. The CDR3: CASSLYRGYLKETQYF. The CDR3 region has the DNA TGTGCCAGCAGCTTGTATAGGGGATACCTCAAAGAGACCCAGTACTTC.

J is TRBJ2-5 and V is TRBV6-5, with D tentatively TRBD2 (5 bases). Germline CDR1 MNHEY, CDR2 SVGAGI. Trimming cost V 2 bases and J 7 bases, with 11 bases left between them. The CDR3 is 13 residues long. The CDR3 coding sequence is TGTGCCAGCAGTTACGCATCCGAGGGGACCCAGTACTTC. This codes for CASSYASEGTQYF.

Concerning this clone: Within the sample, other DNA sequences also encode this same CDR3. The V gene is TRBV5-4, the J gene TRBJ2-7; TRBD1 is a possible D gene (6 bases). Germline values: CDR1 SGHNT, CDR2 YYREEE (reference sequence). Trimming pared 0 bases from V and 1 base from J, leaving 11 bases between. The CDR3 has 15 amino acids. The CDR3 here is CASSLGGPGSYEQYF. The CDR3 nucleotides are TGTGCCAGCAGCTTGGGGGGGCCGGGGTCCTACGAGCAGTACTTC.

The table lists this clone with a few counts. The chain combines TRBV6-4 with TRBJ2-3; D possibly corresponds to TRBD2 (5 bases). Looked up from germline, CDR1 is MRHNA and CDR2 is SNTAGT. The V and J ends lost 6 bases and 2 bases respectively, with 9 bases between them. The CDR3 has 13 residues. The CDR3: CASSAGDTDTQYF. In nucleotides, the CDR3 is TGTGCCAGCAGCGCCGGGGACACAGATACGCAGTATTTT.

This chain links TRBV27 with TRBJ2-2; unclear D gene. CDR3 length: 13 residues. Trimming shortened V by 2 bases and J by 10 bases, and 11 bases separated the two germline ends. CDR1 is MNHEY and CDR2 is SMNVEV in the germline V gene (reference sequence). DNA for the CDR3: TGTGCCAGCAGTTTAGCGAGCCTTCAGGAGCTGTTTTTT. The encoded protein is CASSLASLQELFF.

The chain carries TRBV7-7 and TRBJ1-2; D is uncertain. CDR1 is SSHAT, CDR2 FNYEAQ, per germline (reference sequence). V dropped 1 base and J dropped 2 bases, with 17 bases sitting between them. CDR3 length: 17 amino acids. The CDR3 nucleotides are TGTGCCAGCAGCTTAGAGCCCCTCCTAGACGGGAACTATGGCTACACCTTC. Protein sequence: CASSLEPLLDGNYGYTF.